This T cell receptor (beta chain) was profiled in a study of blood T cell repertoires in COVID-19 (dated by TCRdb to the early 2020s). Notes on the research overall: Collaborator samples came from the United States, Italy and Spain and covered acute and convalescent phases of COVID-19. The prospective study material was composed of cDNA or gDNA derived from T cells, B-cell-depleted T cells, or PBMCs. The dataset comprised deeply sampled blood TCRbeta repertoires from subjects exposed to, actively infected with, or recovered from COVID-19. The repertoires were made available in a free public database intended to serve as a resource for research on the immune response to SARS-CoV-2. The samples were drawn from two sources: the first 160 participants of the ongoing ImmuneRACE study, and fewer than 1,500 subjects contributed by 6 global collaborators. The sample metadata nearly always contained a de-identified subject ID, COVID-19 status, age in years and sex. Where available, HLA class I and class II types were obtained from metadata supplied by the sample provider rather than from assay-based typing.

Enrolling through a virtual design, the prospective study's participants ranged in age from roughly 18 to 90 years and lived across roughly 24 United States geographic areas. In the prospective study, participants were assigned to cohorts based on the clinical history participants reported in a screening survey and a study questionnaire. For ImmuneRACE Cohort 3, a participant was defined as recovered based on two consecutive negative NP/OP PCR tests, clearance by a healthcare professional, or resolution of symptoms. In the prospective study, mobile phlebotomists collected whole blood, serum and a nasopharyngeal or oropharyngeal swab from each participant. Prospective study participants could optionally give additional blood draws and questionnaires over an approximately two-month period. Prospective study blood samples were shipped either frozen or at room temperature before DNA extraction. Broad study findings and their caveats: Clinical and demographic metadata were provided uncurated, with the amount varying by source and participant.

CDR1 KGHDR and CDR2 SFDVKD are derived from the germline V gene. Trimming costs V 2 bases and J 2 bases, and their ends lie 9 bases apart. The CDR3 holds 15 amino acids from the cysteine to the phenylalanine. Only the CDR3 portion is preserved as DNA: 45 bases, with reading frame beginning at the first base. As for this clone: Its antigen remains unidentified. The record has no base qualities; no much larger clone is one base away.

TCRbeta CDR3 regions were amplified from genomic DNA by means of the immunoSEQ Assay, a bias-controlled multiplex PCR. In the authors' own workflow: The number of nucleated cells in each sample was estimated by amplification of reference gene primers within the assay. Sequence reads were collapsed and filtered to measure the absolute abundance of every unique TCRbeta CDR3 rearrangement. For each sample, productive Simpson clonality was calculated as the square root of Simpson's diversity index over productive rearrangements. TCRdb obtained this table from immuneACCESS and retained in-frame rearrangements with V and J assigned. These tables miss some clones; where compared with another copy, unresolved V genes account for less than half of the shortfall, and the remainder is unexplained. V and J calls and clone size are given by that table; D and trimming were obtained from the DNA. This sample lists under 350,000 clones; 86% were detected once. The biggest ten clones account for over 3.5% of the sample.

Sequencing used PBMCs or T cells enriched from blood (not recorded which). This clonotype was sampled from a young man who had recovered from COVID-19. The receptor chain draws on TRBV24-1 and TRBJ1-3; 5 matching bases give a weak D call of TRBD1. The DNA sequence reads TGTGCCACCAGTGATTCGGGGGAACCTGGAAACACCATATATTTT. Its product reads: CATSDSGEPGNTIYF.